The entry that follows covers one T cell receptor beta chain sequence. Its antigen is unknown. Relative to the germline gene, one junction end is altered; a read error may explain this. A J-beta primer mix and a sample-barcoded 5' primer were used in a second PCR of roughly 6 to 12 cycles. MiXCR, run by TCRdb on the 5' RACE reads, gives a single entry per CDR3 protein. The top ten hold approximately 10% of the sample, which has about 930,000 distinct CDR3 sequences, 25% to 30% seen once. The data are from a study of blood T cells in healthy people across ages. Study observations and caveats: As naive T cell percentage varied, TCR beta diversity correlated strongly with it.

The germline CDR1 and CDR2 sequences are SGHVS and FQNEAQ. The CDR3 consists of 15 residues. The same data also went into a second study, on T cells of mothers and their children. That study reports: Related mother-child pairs showed slightly, non-significantly higher overlap than unrelated pairs.

The V gene is TRBV7-8, the J gene TRBJ2-5, with D tentatively TRBD1 (6 bases). Input material: blood. This sequence originates from a woman between 40 and 55 years old in good health. CDR3 loop: CAGSFRVGQQETQYF. CDR3 nucleotide sequence: TGTGCCGGCAGCTTCAGGGTAGGACAGCAAGAGACCCAGTACTTC.